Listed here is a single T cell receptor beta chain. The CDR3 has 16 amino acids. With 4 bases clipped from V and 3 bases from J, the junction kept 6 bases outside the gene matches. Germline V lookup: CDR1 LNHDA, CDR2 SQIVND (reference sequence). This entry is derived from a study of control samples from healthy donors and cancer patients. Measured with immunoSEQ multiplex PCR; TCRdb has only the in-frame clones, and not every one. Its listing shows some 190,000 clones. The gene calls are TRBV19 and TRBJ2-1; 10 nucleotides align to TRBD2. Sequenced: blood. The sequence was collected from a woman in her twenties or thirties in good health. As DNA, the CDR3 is TGTGCCAGTAGTACACTTAGCGGGGGGAACTACAATGAGCAGTTCTTC. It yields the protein CASSTLSGGNYNEQFF.